This T cell receptor (beta chain) derives from a study of T cells after yellow fever vaccination. The CDR3 length is 13 residues. V lost 2 bases and J lost 10, with 14 bases in between. The V gene's germline CDR1 is MNHEY and CDR2 SVGEGT. General study results and limits: Researchers noted that a small share of clonotypes showed up in both CD4 and CD8 compartments.

This clonotype was detected a few times. Its antigen is not known. The TCR cDNA carried a universal primer site and UMIs from 5'RACE template switching. TCRdb re-called the 5' RACE reads through MiXCR, storing one row per CDR3 protein. Among some 300,000 distinct CDR3 sequences listed, about 10% were seen once. The sequenced sample was CD4+ T cells sorted from PBMCs, obtained 5 days after the yellow fever booster vaccination. This TCR was sampled from a man aged 18 to 30 who received the YFV17D yellow fever vaccine. This rearrangement joins TRBV6-2 or TRBV6-3 to TRBJ1-1, with a possible D match to TRBD1 (5 bases). CDR3 loop: CASSYNYQGPAFF. The DNA of the CDR3 is TGTGCCAGCAGTTACAATTACCAGGGCCCAGCTTTCTTT.